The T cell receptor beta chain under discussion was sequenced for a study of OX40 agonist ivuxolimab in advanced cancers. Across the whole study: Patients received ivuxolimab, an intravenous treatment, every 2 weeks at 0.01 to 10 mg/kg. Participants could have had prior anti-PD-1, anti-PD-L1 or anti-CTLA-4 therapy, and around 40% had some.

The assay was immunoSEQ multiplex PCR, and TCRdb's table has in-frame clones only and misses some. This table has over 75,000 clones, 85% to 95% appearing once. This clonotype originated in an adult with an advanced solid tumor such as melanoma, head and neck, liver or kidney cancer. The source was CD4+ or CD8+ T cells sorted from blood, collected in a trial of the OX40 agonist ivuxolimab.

CDR3 residues: CASSLTNPGGVGKGYTF. The CDR3 DNA reads as TGTGCCAGCAGCTTAACTAACCCGGGGGGCGTGGGAAAAGGCTACACCTTC. This chain links TRBV7-9 with TRBJ1-2; weak D call: TRBD1 (6 bases). In germline, CDR1 is SEHNR, CDR2 FQNEAQ (reference sequence). The V and J ends lost 2 bases and 8 bases respectively, with 24 bases between them. This CDR3 has 17 amino acids.